This is a list of T cell receptor beta chains from one sample in a study of blood T cells in healthy people across ages. Each CDR3 protein gets one entry after TCRdb re-called the 5' RACE reads with MiXCR. The profile shows about 1.8 million distinct CDR3 sequences, just under 50% of them singletons. Sequenced sample: blood. These receptors originate from a woman in her 40s in good health. Each CDR3 is given without its conserved first and last residue.

v_call	j_call	cdr3_aa
TRBV20-1	TRBJ2-3	SAKIAGMRGLSSTDTQY
TRBV12-3/TRBV12-4	TRBJ1-5	ASRRTGAAQPQH
TRBV4-3	TRBJ2-3	ASSQDGLAGGRGDTQY
TRBV6-2/TRBV6-3	TRBJ2-1	ASSYDGARSYNEQF
TRBV27	TRBJ2-1	ASSYTGAPFYNEQF
TRBV24-1	TRBJ2-2	ATSEAGGTGELF
TRBV9	TRBJ2-3	ASSVADRGVLLDTQY
TRBV7-3	TRBJ2-1	ASSPLPVVNEQF
TRBV5-6	TRBJ1-2	ASSLGLTGGTYGYT
TRBV20-1	NA	SARPGPSTSDEQY
TRBV29-1	TRBJ2-7	SVVAGVLNEQY
TRBV5-5	TRBJ2-3	ASSLAAGQATDTQY
TRBV3-1	TRBJ2-3	ASSQALLAGGLTDTQY
TRBV4-1	TRBJ2-5	ASSMRLRGSETQY
TRBV24-1	TRBJ2-1	ATSDGGGLAGYNEQF
TRBV20-1	TRBJ2-3	SASRGGTQY
TRBV6-6	NA	ASSLGLFFEQY
TRBV6-2/TRBV6-3	TRBJ2-2	ASSSTGAGDTGELF
TRBV18	TRBJ2-5	ASSPRTLAGGQETQY
TRBV29-1	TRBJ1-2	SGVRDPNYGYT
TRBV6-2/TRBV6-3	TRBJ2-3	ASRPRGRGRSDTQY
TRBV27	TRBJ1-2	ASSLSQSPNYGYT
TRBV20-1	TRBJ1-2	SAREGQGSYGYT
TRBV6-2/TRBV6-3	TRBJ2-6	ASLPVNSGANVLT
TRBV27	NA	ASSTTGTPRETQY
TRBV4-3	TRBJ1-1	ASSQAGSSTSEAF
TRBV9	TRBJ1-2	ASSVGGLEGYT
TRBV6-2/TRBV6-3	TRBJ1-1	ASGGAGAF
TRBV6-5	TRBJ2-7	ASSPAGQGYEQY
TRBV27	TRBJ2-7	ASRLSFDGFYEQY
TRBV7-2	TRBJ1-4	ASSLDRGRSEKLF
TRBV4-2	TRBJ2-2	ASSQLAAGGSGGELF
TRBV5-5	TRBJ2-7	ASSRDWEGYEQY
TRBV2	TRBJ2-7	AIRQGEVNEQY
TRBV7-2	TRBJ2-7	ASSLDRRSYEQY